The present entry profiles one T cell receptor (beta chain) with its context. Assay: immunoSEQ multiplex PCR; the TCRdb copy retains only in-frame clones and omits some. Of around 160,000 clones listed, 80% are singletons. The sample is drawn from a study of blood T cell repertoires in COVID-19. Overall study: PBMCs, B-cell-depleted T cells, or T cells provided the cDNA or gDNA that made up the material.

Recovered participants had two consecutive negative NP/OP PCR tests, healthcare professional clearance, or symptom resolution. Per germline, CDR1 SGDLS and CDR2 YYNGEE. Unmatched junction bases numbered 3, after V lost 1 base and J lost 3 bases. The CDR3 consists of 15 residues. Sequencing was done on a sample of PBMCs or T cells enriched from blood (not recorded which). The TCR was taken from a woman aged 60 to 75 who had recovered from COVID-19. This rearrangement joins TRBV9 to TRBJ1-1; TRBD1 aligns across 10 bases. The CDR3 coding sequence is TGTGCCAGCAGCGTATCGGGGACAGGGGACACTGAAGCTTTCTTT. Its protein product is CASSVSGTGDTEAFF.